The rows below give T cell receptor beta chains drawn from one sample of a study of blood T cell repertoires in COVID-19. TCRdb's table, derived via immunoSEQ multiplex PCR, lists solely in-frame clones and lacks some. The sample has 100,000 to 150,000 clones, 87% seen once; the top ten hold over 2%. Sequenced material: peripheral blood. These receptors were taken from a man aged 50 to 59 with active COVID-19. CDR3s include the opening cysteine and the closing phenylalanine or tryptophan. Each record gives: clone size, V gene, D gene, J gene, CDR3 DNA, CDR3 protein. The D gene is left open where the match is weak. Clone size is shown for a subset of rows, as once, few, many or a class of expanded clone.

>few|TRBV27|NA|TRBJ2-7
TGTGCCAGCAGTTCTCACGGTTCCTACGAGCAGTACTTC
CASSSHGSYEQYF
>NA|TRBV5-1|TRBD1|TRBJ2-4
TGCGCCAGCAGCTTGGGGAAGGGACAGGACTCTTTATCGGGGAACATTCAGTACTTC
CASSLGKGQDSLSGNIQYF
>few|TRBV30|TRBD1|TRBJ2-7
TGTGCCTGGAGTCTGGACAGGGCTGGCGAGCAGTACTTC
CAWSLDRAGEQYF
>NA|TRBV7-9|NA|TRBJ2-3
TGTGCCAGCAAAAGAGAGGCAGATACGCAGTATTTT
CASKREADTQYF
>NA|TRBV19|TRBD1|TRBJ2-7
TGTGCCAGTAGTATAGGAAAGGGGGCGTTCCTCGAGCAGTACTTC
CASSIGKGAFLEQYF
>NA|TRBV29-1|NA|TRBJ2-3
TGCAGCGTTGCGCGCAGGCTAACAGATACGCAGTATTTT
CSVARRLTDTQYF
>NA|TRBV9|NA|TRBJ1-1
TGTGCCAGCAGCGTTAATTCCCCCACTGAAGCTTTCTTT
CASSVNSPTEAFF
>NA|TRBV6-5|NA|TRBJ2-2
TGTGCCAGCAGAGCCCCTTCGAACACCGGGGAGCTGTTTTTT
CASRAPSNTGELFF
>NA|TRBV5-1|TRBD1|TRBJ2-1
TGCGCCAGCAGGATGGGGGACAGGGGTAACGATGAGCAGTTCTTC
CASRMGDRGNDEQFF
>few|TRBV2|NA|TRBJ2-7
TGTGCCAGCACCGCGGGCTCCTACGAGCAGTACTTC
CASTAGSYEQYF
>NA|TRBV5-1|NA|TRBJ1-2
TGCGCCAGCAGCTTCGACAGGTTTGGGATGGGCTACACCTTC
CASSFDRFGMGYTF
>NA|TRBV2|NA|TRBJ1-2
TGTGCCAGCACCTCTCAGAACAGGGAGGGCTACACCTTC
CASTSQNREGYTF
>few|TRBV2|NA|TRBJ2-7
TGTGCCAGCAGTGAAAGGGAGTCAGTCCTCTACGAGCAGTACTTC
CASSERESVLYEQYF
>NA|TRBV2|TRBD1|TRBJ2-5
TGTGCCAGCAGTGGGGACAGGGCGTGGCAAGAGACCCAGTACTTC
CASSGDRAWQETQYF
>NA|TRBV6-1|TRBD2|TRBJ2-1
TGTGCCAGCAGTGAATTTAGCGGGGGGACCTACAATGAGCAGTTCTTC
CASSEFSGGTYNEQFF
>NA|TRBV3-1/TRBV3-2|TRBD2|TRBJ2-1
TGTGCCAGCAGGTCCCCTAGCGGGGGTGAGCAGTTCTTC
CASRSPSGGEQFF
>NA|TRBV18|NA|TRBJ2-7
TGTGCCAGCTCACCACCCGGGGAGGCGTGGATGGAGCAGTACTTC
CASSPPGEAWMEQYF
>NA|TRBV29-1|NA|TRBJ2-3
TGCAGCGTGAGGGTAGGCGCCAGTAGGTCCACAGATACGCAGTATTTT
CSVRVGASRSTDTQYF
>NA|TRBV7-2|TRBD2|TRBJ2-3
TGTGCCAGCAGCCCTGGACTAGCGGGGGCAGATACGCAGTATTTT
CASSPGLAGADTQYF
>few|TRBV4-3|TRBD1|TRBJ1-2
TGCGCCAGCAGCCAGCCCCATCAGGGGGGACATGGCTACACCTTC
CASSQPHQGGHGYTF
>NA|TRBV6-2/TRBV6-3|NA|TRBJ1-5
TGTGCCAGCAGTTTTGTAGGTGGCGCGTACAGGGACAATCAGCCCCAGCATTTT
CASSFVGGAYRDNQPQHF
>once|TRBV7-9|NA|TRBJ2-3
TGTGCCAGCAGCCCTAGTTCGATTAGCACAGATACGCAGTATTTT
CASSPSSISTDTQYF
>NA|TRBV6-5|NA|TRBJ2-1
TGTGCCAGCATCTCAAGGGGACTTTACAATGAGCAGTTCTTC
CASISRGLYNEQFF
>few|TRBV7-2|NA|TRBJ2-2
TGTGCCAGCAGCTTAATCCGGGGACTCACCGGGGAGCTGTTTTTT
CASSLIRGLTGELFF
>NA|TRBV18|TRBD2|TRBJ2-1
TGTGCCAGCTCACCACCCACTAGCGGGTACAATGAGCAGTTCTTC
CASSPPTSGYNEQFF
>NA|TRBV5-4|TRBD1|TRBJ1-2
TGTGCCAGCAGCTTGGGGGGACAGAGCCTAGGTGGCTACACCTTC
CASSLGGQSLGGYTF
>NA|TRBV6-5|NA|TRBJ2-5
TGTGCCAGCATGCGAGAGACCCAGTACTTC
CASMRETQYF
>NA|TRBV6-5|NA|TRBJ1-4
TGTGCCAGCAGTTACTCTCAGGGTCCTAATGAAAAACTGTTTTTT
CASSYSQGPNEKLFF
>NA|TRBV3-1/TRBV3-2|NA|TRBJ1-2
TGTGCCAGCAGCCAAGTTGGTTCGGGGGGCTACACCTTC
CASSQVGSGGYTF
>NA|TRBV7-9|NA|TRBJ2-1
TGTGCCAGCAGCGAAACGGGGGAAGACTACAATGAGCAGTTCTTC
CASSETGEDYNEQFF
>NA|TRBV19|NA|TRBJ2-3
TGTGCCAGTAGACCCCTTGGGGCGACAGATACGCAGTATTTT
CASRPLGATDTQYF
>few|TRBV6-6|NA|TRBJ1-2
TGTGCCAGCAGTTGGGAGGGCTCGCACTATGGCTACACCTTC
CASSWEGSHYGYTF
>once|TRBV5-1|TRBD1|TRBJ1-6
TGCGCCAGCAGCTCGCAGACAGGGGGCGCATTGGAACCCCTCCACTTT
CASSSQTGGALEPLHF
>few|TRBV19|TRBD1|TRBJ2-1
TGTGCCAGTAGACAGGGGATCTCCTACAATGAGCAGTTCTTC
CASRQGISYNEQFF
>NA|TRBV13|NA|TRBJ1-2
TGTGCCAGCTCAATAGGACAAGACTATGGCTACACCTTC
CASSIGQDYGYTF
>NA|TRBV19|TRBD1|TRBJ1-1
TGTGCCAGTAGTATCTCCCCTCTACAGGGGGCTACTGAAGCTTTCTTT
CASSISPLQGATEAFF